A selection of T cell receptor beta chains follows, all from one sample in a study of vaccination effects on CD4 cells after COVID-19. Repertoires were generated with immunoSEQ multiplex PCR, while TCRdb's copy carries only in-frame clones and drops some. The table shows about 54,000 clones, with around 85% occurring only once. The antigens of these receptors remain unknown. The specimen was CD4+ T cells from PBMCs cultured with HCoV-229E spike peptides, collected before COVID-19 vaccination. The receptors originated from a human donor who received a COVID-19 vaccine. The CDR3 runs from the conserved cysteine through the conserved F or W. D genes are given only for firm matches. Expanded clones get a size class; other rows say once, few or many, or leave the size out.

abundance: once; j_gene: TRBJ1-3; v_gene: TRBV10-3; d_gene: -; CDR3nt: TGTGCCATCAAGGAAGCATCTGGAAACACCATATATTTT; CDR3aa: CAIKEASGNTIYF
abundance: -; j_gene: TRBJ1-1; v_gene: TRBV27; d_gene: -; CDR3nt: TGTGCCAGCAGTTTAGAGGTTGGGGATCTAGTAGCTTTCTTT; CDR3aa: CASSLEVGDLVAFF
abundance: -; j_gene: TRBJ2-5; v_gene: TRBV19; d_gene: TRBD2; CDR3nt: TGTGCCAGTAGTAACCCAGCGGGGGGAGGTGAGACCCAGTACTTC; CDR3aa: CASSNPAGGGETQYF
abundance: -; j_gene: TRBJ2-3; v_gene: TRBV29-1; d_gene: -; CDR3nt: TGCAGCGTTGACCAGGATACGCAGTATTTT; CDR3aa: CSVDQDTQYF
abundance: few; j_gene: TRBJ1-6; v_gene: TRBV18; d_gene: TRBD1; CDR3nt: TGTGCCAGCTCGCCCGACAGGGTCCATAATTCACCCCTCCACTTT; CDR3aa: CASSPDRVHNSPLHF
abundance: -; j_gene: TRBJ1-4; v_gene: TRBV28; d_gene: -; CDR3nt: TGTGCCAGCAGTAAGGGGGGGGAGGGAGAAAAACTGTTTTTT; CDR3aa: CASSKGGEGEKLFF
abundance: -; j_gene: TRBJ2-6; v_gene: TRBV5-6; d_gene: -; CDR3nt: TGTGCCAGCAGCAGGGGGGGGGACTTTTTCATGATAGTGGACGTCCTGACTTTC; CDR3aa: CASSRGGDFFMIVDVLTF
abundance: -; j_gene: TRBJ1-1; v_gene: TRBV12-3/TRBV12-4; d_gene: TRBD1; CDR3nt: TGTGCCAGCAGCCTCGACAGGGACACTGAAGCTTTCTTT; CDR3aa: CASSLDRDTEAFF
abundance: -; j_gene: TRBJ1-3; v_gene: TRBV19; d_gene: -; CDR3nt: TGTGCCAGTAGTATCGACAACTCTGGAAACACCATATATTTT; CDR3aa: CASSIDNSGNTIYF
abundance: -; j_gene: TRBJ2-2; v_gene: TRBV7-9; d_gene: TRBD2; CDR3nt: TGTGCCAGCAGGGCACCGGGACTAGCCGCCACCGGGGAGCTGTTTTTT; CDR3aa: CASRAPGLAATGELFF
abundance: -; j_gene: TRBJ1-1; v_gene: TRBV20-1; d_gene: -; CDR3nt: TGCAGTGCTAGTAGAGACACTGAAGCTTTCTTT; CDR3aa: CSASRDTEAFF
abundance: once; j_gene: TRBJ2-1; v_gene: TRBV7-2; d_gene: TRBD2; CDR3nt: TGTGCCAGCAGCTTTAGCGGGGGGGCCTTCAATGAGCAGTTCTTC; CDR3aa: CASSFSGGAFNEQFF
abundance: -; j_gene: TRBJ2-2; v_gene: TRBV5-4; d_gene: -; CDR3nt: TGTGCCAGCAGCCGGTTGGGGGCCGGGGAGCTGTTTTTT; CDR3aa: CASSRLGAGELFF
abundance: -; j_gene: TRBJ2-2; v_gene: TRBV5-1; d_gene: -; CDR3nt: TGCGCCAGCAGCTTGCCGTCCTCCACCGGGGAGCTGTTTTTT; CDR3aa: CASSLPSSTGELFF
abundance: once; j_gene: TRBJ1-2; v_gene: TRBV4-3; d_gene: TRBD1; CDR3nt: TGCGCCAGCAGCCAAAGGACAGGGGCCAGCTATGGCTACACCTTC; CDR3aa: CASSQRTGASYGYTF
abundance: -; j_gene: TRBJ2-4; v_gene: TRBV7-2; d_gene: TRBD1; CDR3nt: TGTGCCAGCAGCCCCGGACAGGGTCCTTCTGACTTC; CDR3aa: CASSPGQGPSDF
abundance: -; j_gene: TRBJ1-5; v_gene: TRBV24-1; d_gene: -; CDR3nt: TGTGCCACCAGCCAGGGTGGACAGCCCCAGCATTTT; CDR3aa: CATSQGGQPQHF
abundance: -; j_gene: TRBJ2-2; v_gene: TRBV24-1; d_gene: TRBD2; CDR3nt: TGTGCCACCAGCCGGGGACTACCATTCACCGGGGAGCTGTTTTTT; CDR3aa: CATSRGLPFTGELFF
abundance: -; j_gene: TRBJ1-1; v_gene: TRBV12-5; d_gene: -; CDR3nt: TGTGCTAGTGGTTTGTGGTCGGCGAACACTGAAGCTTTCTTT; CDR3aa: CASGLWSANTEAFF
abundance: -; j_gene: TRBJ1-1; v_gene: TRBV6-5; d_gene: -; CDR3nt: TGTGCCAGCATCACAAACACTGAAGCTTTCTTT; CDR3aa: CASITNTEAFF
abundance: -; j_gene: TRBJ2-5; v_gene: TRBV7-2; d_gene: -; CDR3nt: TGTGCCAGCAGTCATGGACAGCTTATTCAAGAGACCCAGTACTTC; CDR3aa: CASSHGQLIQETQYF
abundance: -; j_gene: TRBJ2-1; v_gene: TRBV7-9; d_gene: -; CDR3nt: TGTGCCAGCAGCTTGTTCTCCTACAATGAGCAGTTCTTC; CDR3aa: CASSLFSYNEQFF
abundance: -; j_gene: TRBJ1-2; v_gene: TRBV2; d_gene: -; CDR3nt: TGTGCCAGCAGTGAGTCGTTTGCTTGGCAGAACGGTTATGCTGGCTACACCTTC; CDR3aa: CASSESFAWQNGYAGYTF
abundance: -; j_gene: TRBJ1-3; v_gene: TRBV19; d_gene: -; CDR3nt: TGTGCCAGCCAGGTAAACTCTGGAAACACCATATATTTT; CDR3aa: CASQVNSGNTIYF
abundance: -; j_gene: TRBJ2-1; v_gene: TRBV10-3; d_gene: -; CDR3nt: TGTGTCATCAGTGTATCCCCGAACGTCAATGAGCAGTTCTTC; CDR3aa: CVISVSPNVNEQFF
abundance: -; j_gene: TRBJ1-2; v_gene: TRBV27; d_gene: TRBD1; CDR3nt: TGTGCCAGCAGTCCCCTACCCCCGGGACAGGGGGTTCCGTACTCTTTGGGCTACACCTTC; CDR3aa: CASSPLPPGQGVPYSLGYTF
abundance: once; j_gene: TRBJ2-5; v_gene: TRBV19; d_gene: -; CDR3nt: TGTGCCAGTAGTTTGGGCAGGTTCGAGACCCAGTACTTC; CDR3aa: CASSLGRFETQYF
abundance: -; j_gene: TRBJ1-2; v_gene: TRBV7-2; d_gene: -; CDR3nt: TGTGCCAGCAGCTTAGAACCGGGGTGGGTCTATGGCTACACCTTC; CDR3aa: CASSLEPGWVYGYTF
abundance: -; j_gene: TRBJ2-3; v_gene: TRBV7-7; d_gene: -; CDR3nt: TGTGCCAGCAGCTTAGGTTCATCCGTATTGGATACGCAGTATTTT; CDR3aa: CASSLGSSVLDTQYF
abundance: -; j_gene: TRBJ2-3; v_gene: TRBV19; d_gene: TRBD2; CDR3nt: TGTGCCAGTAGTCGAGCTAGCGGGGGATGGACAGATACGCAGTATTTT; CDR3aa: CASSRASGGWTDTQYF
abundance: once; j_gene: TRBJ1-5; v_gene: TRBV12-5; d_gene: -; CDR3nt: TGTGCTAGTGGTTTGCGGGAGGATCAGCCCCAGCATTTT; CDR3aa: CASGLREDQPQHF
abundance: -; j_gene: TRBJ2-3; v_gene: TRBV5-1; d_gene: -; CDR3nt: TGCGCCAGCAGCCCCCAGCCTGTCGCCGATACGCAGTATTTT; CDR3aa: CASSPQPVADTQYF
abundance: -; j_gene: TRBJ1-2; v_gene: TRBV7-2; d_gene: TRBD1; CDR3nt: TGTGCCAGCAGCTTGGGGACAGGATTAAACTATGGCTACACCTTC; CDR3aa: CASSLGTGLNYGYTF
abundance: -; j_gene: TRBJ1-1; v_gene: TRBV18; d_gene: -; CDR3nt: TGTGCCAGCTCATCAAACCTATATGAAGCTTTCTTT; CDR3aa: CASSSNLYEAFF
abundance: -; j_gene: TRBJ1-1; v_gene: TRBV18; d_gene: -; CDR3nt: TGTGCCAGCTCACCACAGGGATCGGGGGACACTGAAGCTTTCTTT; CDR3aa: CASSPQGSGDTEAFF
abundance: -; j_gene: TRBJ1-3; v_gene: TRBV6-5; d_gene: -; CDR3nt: TGTGCCACGTTAGACCGATACTCTGGAAACACCATATATTTT; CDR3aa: CATLDRYSGNTIYF
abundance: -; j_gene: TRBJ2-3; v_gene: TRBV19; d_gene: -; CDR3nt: TGTGCCAGTAGTACCACCCGACTAGAAGTGGTGGCAGATACGCAGTATTTT; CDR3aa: CASSTTRLEVVADTQYF
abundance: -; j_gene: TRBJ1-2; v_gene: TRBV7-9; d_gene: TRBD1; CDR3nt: TGTGCCAGCAGTGAAGGGACAGGGGTTTATGGCTACACCTTC; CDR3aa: CASSEGTGVYGYTF
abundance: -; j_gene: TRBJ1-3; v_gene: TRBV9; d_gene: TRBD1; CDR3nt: TGTGCCAGCAACCGACAGGGTACTGGAAACACCATATATTTT; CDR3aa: CASNRQGTGNTIYF
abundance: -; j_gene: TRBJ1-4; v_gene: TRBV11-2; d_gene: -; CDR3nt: TGTGCCAGCAGCGGGGGCCTTTTTAATGAAAAACTGTTTTTT; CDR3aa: CASSGGLFNEKLFF
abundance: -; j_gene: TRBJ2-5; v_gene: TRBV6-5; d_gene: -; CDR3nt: TGTGCCAGCAGTTACTCCACAGCGCCACCGGAGACCCAGTACTTC; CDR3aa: CASSYSTAPPETQYF
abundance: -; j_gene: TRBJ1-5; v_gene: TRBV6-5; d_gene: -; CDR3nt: TGTGCCAGCTCGGGTGAGCCCCAGCATTTT; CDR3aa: CASSGEPQHF
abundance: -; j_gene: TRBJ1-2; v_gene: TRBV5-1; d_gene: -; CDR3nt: TGCGCCAGCAGCTTAGGAACAGTTGAGGGCTACACCTTC; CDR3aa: CASSLGTVEGYTF
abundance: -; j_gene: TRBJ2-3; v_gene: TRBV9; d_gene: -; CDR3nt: TGTGCCAGCAGCGTAGTAGGCGGGTCGGGGGGCACAGATACGCAGTATTTT; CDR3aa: CASSVVGGSGGTDTQYF
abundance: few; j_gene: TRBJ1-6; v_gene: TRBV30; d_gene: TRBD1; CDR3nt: TGTGCCTGGAGCGTCGACAGGGGAGGATCCTATAATTCACCCCTCCACTTT; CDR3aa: CAWSVDRGGSYNSPLHF
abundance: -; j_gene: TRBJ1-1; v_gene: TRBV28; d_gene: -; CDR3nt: TGTGCCAGCAGGCTGGACTGGATGAACACTGAAGCTTTCTTT; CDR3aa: CASRLDWMNTEAFF
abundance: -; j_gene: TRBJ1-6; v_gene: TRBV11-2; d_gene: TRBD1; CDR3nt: TGTGCCAGCAGGACAGGGAGCTCCTATAATTCACCCCTCCACTTT; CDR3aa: CASRTGSSYNSPLHF
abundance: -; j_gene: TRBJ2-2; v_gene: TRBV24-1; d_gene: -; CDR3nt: TGTGCCACCAGTGATCGGAACACCGGGGAGCTGTTTTTT; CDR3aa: CATSDRNTGELFF
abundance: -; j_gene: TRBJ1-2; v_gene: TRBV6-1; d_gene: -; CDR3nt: TGTGCCAGCAGTGACCCTAGGGGCGGGGAAGGCTACACCTTC; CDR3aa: CASSDPRGGEGYTF
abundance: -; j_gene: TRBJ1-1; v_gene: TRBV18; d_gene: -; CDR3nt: TGTGCCAGCTCGCGCCCTGGGGGGCGAGCGAACACTGAAGCTTTCTTT; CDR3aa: CASSRPGGRANTEAFF
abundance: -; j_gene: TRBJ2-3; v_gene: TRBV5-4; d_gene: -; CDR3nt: TGTGCCAGCAGCTTAGAATCCTACACAGATACGCAGTATTTT; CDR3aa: CASSLESYTDTQYF
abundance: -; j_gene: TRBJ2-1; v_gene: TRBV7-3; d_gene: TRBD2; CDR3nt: TGTGCCAGCAGCCTTAGCGGGGCCTATAACAATGAGCAGTTCTTC; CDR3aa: CASSLSGAYNNEQFF
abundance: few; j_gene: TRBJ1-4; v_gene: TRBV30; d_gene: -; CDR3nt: TGTGCCTGGAGTGCGTCAGGTCCGTACGAAAAACTGTTTTTT; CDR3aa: CAWSASGPYEKLFF
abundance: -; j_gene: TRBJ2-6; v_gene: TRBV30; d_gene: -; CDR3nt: TGTGCCTGGAGTGTACTCCTCCTCCGAGCCAACGTCCTGACTTTC; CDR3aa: CAWSVLLLRANVLTF
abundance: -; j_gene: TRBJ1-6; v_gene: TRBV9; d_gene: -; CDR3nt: TGTGCCAGCAGCGTAGGAACAGCAAGAAATTCACCCCTCCACTTT; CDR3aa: CASSVGTARNSPLHF